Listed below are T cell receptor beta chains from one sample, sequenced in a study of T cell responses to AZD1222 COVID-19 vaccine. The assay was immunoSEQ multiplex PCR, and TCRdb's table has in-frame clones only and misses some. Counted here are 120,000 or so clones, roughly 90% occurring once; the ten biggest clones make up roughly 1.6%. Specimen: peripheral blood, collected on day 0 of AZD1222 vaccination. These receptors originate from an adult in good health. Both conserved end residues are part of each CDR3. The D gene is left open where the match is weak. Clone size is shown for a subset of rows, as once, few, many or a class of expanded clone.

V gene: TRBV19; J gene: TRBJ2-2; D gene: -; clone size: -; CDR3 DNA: TGTGCCAGTAGTATAGGCGGACGGAGCGGGGAGCTGTTTTTT; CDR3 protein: CASSIGGRSGELFF
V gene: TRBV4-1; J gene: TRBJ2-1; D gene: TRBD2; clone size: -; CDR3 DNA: TGCGCCAGCAGCCTAGCGGGAGGCTCCTACAATGAGCAGTTCTTC; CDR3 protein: CASSLAGGSYNEQFF
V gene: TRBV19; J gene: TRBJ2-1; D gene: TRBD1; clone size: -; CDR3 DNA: TGTGCCAGTAGTGGACAGGGGGTAGTCGCCTACAATGAGCAGTTCTTC; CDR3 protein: CASSGQGVVAYNEQFF
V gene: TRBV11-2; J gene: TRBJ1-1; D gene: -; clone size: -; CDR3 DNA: TGTGCCAGCAGCTTAGGAACAGGGAACACTGAAGCTTTCTTT; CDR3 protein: CASSLGTGNTEAFF
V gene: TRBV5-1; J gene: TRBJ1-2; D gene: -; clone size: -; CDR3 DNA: TGCGCCAGCAGCTTGGGCTCTGGGTTGGGTTTGTCGTACAGGGTCTATGGCTACACCTTC; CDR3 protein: CASSLGSGLGLSYRVYGYTF
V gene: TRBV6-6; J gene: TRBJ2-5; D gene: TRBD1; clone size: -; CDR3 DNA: TGTGCCAGCAGTCGCATCACAGGGGCGGGTTTACAAGAGACCCAGTACTTC; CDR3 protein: CASSRITGAGLQETQYF
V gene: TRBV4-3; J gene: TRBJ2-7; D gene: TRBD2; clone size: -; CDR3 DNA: TGCGCCAGCAGCCAAGTCCTAGCGGGAAGCTACGAGCAGTACTTC; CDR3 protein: CASSQVLAGSYEQYF
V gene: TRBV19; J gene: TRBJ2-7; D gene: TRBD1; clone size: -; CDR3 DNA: TGTGCCAGTACCCTGGGGACAGGGAAAAACTACGAGCAGTACTTC; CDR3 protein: CASTLGTGKNYEQYF
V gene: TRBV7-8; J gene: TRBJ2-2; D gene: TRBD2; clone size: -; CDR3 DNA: TGTGCCAGCAGCCCGCGGACTAGCGTGAGGGCCGGGGAGCTGTTTTTT; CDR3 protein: CASSPRTSVRAGELFF
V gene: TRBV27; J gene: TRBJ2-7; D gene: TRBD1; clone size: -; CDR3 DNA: TGTGCCAGCAGTCCCCATGGGACCAGACAGGGATATCACGAGCAGTACTTC; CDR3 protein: CASSPHGTRQGYHEQYF
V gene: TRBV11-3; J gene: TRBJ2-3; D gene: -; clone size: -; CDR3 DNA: TGTGCCAGCAGCTTAAGCGTAGGGATACAGCGCACAGATACGCAGTATTTT; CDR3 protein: CASSLSVGIQRTDTQYF
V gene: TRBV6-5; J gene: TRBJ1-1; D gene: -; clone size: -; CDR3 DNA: TGTGCCAGCAGTTACGGCGCAGGGAGCACTGAAGCTTTCTTT; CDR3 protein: CASSYGAGSTEAFF
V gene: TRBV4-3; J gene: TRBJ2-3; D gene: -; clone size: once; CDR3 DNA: TGCGCCAGCAGCCAAGAAGAGTGGGAGGGCACAGATACGCAGTATTTT; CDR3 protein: CASSQEEWEGTDTQYF